The clone carrying this T cell receptor beta chain was seen a handful of times. The data derive from a study of T cells in Graves' hyperthyroidism and ophthalmopathy. TCR beta CDR3 sequences were amplified from RNA transcripts. The HTBI primer set was used in a first-round RT-PCR of the TCR CDR3. Using its own MiXCR run on the multiplex PCR reads, TCRdb lists one record per CDR3 protein. The table has 350,000 or so distinct CDR3 sequences, less than 20% seen once. Germline V gives CDR1 GTSNPN, CDR2 SVGIG (reference sequence). The germline V and J ends were trimmed by 6 bases and 3 bases, with 14 bases remaining between them. The CDR3 contains 14 residues.

The TCR originated in a woman between 40 and 55 years old with Graves' ophthalmopathy. The V and J genes are TRBV30 and TRBJ2-2, with D perhaps assigned TRBD1 or TRBD2 (7 bases each). Sample: blood. CDR3: CACPRGGDTGELFF. CDR3 nucleotides: TGTGCCTGCCCCAGGGGGGGGGACACCGGGGAGCTGTTTTTT. Drawing the rest from reference TRBV30 and TRBJ2-2, the complete variable domain is SQTIHQWPATLVQPVGSPLSLECTVEGTSNPNLYWYRQAAGRGLQLLFYSVGIGQISSEVPQNLSASRPQDRQFILSSKKLLLSDSGFYLCACPRGGDTGELFFGEGSRLTVL.